These T cell receptor beta chains were read from a single sample in a study of cytomegalovirus exposure and HLA in healthy donors. Some clones are missing from TCRdb's copy, which holds only in-frame ones; the method was immunoSEQ multiplex PCR. The sample lists more than 85,000 clones, roughly 15% occurring once. Sequenced material: PBMCs. Every receptor here comes from a female donor in good health and CMV-seronegative. Each CDR3 is given with its conserved first and last residue.

TRBV9	TRBJ2-7	CASSVGGTSTSYEQYF
TRBV28	TRBJ1-5	CASSLSFVGRVQNQPQHF
TRBV30	TRBJ2-2	CAWSLRGHATGELFF
TRBV6-6	TRBJ1-5	CASSDPRAQPQHF
TRBV5-4	TRBJ2-5	CASSLAVAGQETQYF
TRBV5-1	TRBJ2-1	CASSFLAGVTNEQFF
TRBV29-1	TRBJ1-1	CSAVLQGPNTEAFF
TRBV7-2	TRBJ2-3	CASSLNPGLASDTQYF
TRBV5-5	TRBJ1-2	CASSLAYWTAGGYTF
TRBV7-9	TRBJ1-1	CASSLDEGWTEAFF
TRBV28	TRBJ1-5	CASQNRGNQPQHF
TRBV29-1	TRBJ1-1	CSFRDRRYMNTEAFF
TRBV5-4	TRBJ2-3	CASSAPSPTQYF
TRBV11-2	TRBJ2-3	CASSPTDGPRTDTQYF
TRBV10-1	TRBJ2-7	CANWPSGKGSYEQYF
TRBV4-1	TRBJ2-3	CASRRRASGGAADTQYF
TRBV5-4	TRBJ1-1	CASSLRGYTEAFF
TRBV18	TRBJ2-7	CASSPDRTYEQYF
TRBV30	TRBJ2-1	CASGRGTSEYNEQFF
TRBV10-1	TRBJ2-3	CASSDSGTGRDTQYF
TRBV2	TRBJ2-2	CASGVEGADTGELFF
TRBV4-3	TRBJ2-7	CASSQDLGGQPYEQYF
TRBV10-2	TRBJ1-1	CASTYRTGGRTEAFF
TRBV6-5	TRBJ1-1	CASSFQGTEAFF
TRBV6-5	TRBJ2-1	CASSFTSRSYNEQFF
TRBV2	TRBJ1-4	CASSEQGTNEKLFF
TRBV19	TRBJ1-1	CASIPDPGGRVISEAFF
TRBV21-1	TRBJ1-5	CASRGSQPQHF
TRBV11-2	TRBJ2-3	CASSVVRVWSTDTQYF
TRBV19	TRBJ1-2	CASSNPGTGNYGYTF
TRBV6-6	TRBJ2-7	CASTTFGTGGIEQYF
TRBV5-1	TRBJ1-5	CASSPGVNQPQHF
TRBV18	TRBJ2-7	CASSPLVSGGSAYEQYF
TRBV11-3	TRBJ2-7	CASSLGGYGYEQYF
TRBV23-1	TRBJ1-2	CASSHPGTHYGYTF
TRBV7-9	TRBJ1-1	CASSPPRTGGEAFF
TRBV6-1	TRBJ2-6	CASSGPYRSGANVLTF
TRBV5-6	TRBJ1-1	CASSLVSRGEAFF
TRBV11-2	TRBJ2-3	CASSRGVRDTQYF
TRBV11-2	TRBJ1-1	CASSAAPGRDTEAFF
TRBV7-2	TRBJ1-5	CASSPRHGDQPQHF
TRBV2	-	CASSVSGSYEQYF
TRBV5-6	TRBJ2-5	CASSWLGAETQYF
TRBV2	TRBJ1-1	CASSEMTGGLRAFF
TRBV4-1	TRBJ1-5	CASSQEGQRNQPQHF
TRBV6-5	TRBJ1-1	CASSYSISAGVTEAFF
TRBV7-8	TRBJ2-7	CASSLAATSASSYEQYF
TRBV20-1	TRBJ2-7	CSASQEVREYF
TRBV4-3	TRBJ2-5	CASSQEASAKTQYF
TRBV27	TRBJ2-7	CASSLLAVSYEQYF
TRBV28	TRBJ2-1	CASSYGSRLAYNEQFF
TRBV19	TRBJ2-7	CASSIVGGMEYEQYF
TRBV7-2	TRBJ2-7	CASSLFGLAGDEQYF
TRBV2	TRBJ2-2	CASSVAGGRNTGELFF
TRBV11-2	TRBJ2-5	CASSMTSGRASQETQYF
TRBV9	TRBJ2-1	CASSVAASGENEQFF
TRBV18	TRBJ1-6	CASSPGFRGSPLHF
TRBV7-6	TRBJ2-5	CASTSGLIRGGAAFGLETQYF
TRBV6-5	TRBJ2-7	CASSYPGTGGGYEQYF